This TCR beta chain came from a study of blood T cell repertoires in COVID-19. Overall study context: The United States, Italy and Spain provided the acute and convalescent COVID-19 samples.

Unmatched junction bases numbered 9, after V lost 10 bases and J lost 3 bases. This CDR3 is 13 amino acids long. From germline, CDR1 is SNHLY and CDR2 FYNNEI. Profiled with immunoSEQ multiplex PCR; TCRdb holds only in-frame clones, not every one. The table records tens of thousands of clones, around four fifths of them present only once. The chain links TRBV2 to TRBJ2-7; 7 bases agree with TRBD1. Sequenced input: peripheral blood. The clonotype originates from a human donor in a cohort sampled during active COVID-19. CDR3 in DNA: TGTGCCACTGCGTCAAGGGGGCGCTACGAGCAGTACTTC. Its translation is CATASRGRYEQYF.